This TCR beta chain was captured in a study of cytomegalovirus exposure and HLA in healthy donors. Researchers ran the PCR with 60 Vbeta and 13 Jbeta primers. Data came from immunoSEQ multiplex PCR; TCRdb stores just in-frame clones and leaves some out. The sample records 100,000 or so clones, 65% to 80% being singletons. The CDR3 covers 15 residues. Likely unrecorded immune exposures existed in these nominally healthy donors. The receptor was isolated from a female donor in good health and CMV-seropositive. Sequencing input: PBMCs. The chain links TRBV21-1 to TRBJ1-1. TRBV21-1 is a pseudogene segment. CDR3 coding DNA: TGTGCCAGCAGCAAATACGGGGGGGAGGGCCTTGAAGCTTTCTTT. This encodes CASSKYGGEGLEAFF.